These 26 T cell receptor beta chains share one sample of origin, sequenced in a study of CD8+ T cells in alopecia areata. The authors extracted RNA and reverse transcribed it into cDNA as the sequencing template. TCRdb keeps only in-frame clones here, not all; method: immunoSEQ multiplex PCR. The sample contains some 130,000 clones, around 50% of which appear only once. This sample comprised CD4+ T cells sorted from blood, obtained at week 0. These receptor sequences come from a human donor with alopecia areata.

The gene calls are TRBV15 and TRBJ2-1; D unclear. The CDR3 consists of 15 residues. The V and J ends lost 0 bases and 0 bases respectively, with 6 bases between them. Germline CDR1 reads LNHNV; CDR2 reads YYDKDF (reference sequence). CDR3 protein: CATSRERISYNEQFF. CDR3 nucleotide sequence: TGTGCCACCAGCAGAGAGAGGATCTCCTACAATGAGCAGTTCTTC.

The CDR3 here is CASSLGTGSRYEQYF. DNA of the CDR3: TGTGCCAGCAGCCTTGGGACAGGCTCCCGCTACGAGCAGTACTTC. The chain recombines TRBV7-2 with TRBJ2-7; 8 bases map to TRBD1. Germline V lookup: CDR1 SGHTA, CDR2 FQGNSA. Trimming removed 5 bases from V and 3 bases from J; junction bases left unmatched: 9. The CDR3 totals 15 residues.

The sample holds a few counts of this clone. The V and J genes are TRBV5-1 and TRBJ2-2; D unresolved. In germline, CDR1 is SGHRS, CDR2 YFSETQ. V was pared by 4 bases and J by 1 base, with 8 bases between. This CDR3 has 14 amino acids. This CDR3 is CASSPRQNTGELFF. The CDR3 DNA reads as TGCGCCAGCAGCCCCAGACAGAACACCGGGGAGCTGTTTTTT.

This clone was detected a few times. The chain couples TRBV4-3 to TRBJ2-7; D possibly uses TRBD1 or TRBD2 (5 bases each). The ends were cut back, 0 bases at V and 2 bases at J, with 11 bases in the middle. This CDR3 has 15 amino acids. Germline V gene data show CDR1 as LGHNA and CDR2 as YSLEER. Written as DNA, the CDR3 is TGCGCCAGCAGCCAAGATTCTGAGGGGCCCTACGAGCAGTACTTC. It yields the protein CASSQDSEGPYEQYF.

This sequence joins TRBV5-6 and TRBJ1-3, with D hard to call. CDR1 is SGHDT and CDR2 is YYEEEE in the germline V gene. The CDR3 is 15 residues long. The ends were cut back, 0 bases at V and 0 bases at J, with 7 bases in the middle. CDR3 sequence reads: CASSLGGSSGNTIYF. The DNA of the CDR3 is TGTGCCAGCAGCTTGGGAGGGTCCTCTGGAAACACCATATATTTT.

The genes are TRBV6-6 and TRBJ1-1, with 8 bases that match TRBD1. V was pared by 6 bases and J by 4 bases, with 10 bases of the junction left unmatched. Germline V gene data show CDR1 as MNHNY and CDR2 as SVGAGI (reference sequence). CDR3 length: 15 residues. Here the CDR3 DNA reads TGTGCCAGCAGGAGATCGGACAGGGCAAGCACTGAAGCTTTCTTT. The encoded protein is CASRRSDRASTEAFF.

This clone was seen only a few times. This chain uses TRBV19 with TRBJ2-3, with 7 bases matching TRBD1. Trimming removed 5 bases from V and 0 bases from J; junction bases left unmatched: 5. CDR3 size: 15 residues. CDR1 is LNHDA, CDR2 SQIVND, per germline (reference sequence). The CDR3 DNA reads TGTGCCAGTAGTTCAACGGGACAGAGCACAGATACGCAGTATTTT. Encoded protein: CASSSTGQSTDTQYF. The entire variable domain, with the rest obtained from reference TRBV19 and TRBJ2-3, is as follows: DGGITQSPKYLFRKEGQNVTLSCEQNLNHDAMYWYRQDPGQGLRLIYYSQIVNDFQKGDIAEGYSVSREKKESFPLTVTSAQKNPTAFYLCASSSTGQSTDTQYFGPGTRLTVL.

Here the CDR3 DNA reads TGCAGCGTTGATAGTACAACCGGGGAGCTGTTTTTT. Its protein product is CSVDSTTGELFF. This rearrangement joins TRBV29-1 to TRBJ2-2; D ambiguous. The V gene's germline CDR1 is SQVTM and CDR2 ANQGSEA. This CDR3 region has 12 residues. Trimming removed 3 bases from V and 5 bases from J, with 7 bases in between.

CDR3 sequence: CSVEVVGKAQHF. The CDR3 DNA reads as TGCAGCGTTGAAGTTGTGGGAAAGGCCCAGCATTTT. V gene TRBV29-1 combines with J gene TRBJ1-5, with D hard to call. CDR1 SQVTM and CDR2 ANQGSEA come from the germline V gene. The V and J ends lost 1 base and 11 bases respectively, with 12 bases between them. This CDR3 is built from 12 residues.

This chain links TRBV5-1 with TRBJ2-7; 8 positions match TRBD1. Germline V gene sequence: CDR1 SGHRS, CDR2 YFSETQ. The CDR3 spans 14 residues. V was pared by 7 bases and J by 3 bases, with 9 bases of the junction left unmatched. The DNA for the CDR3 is TGCGCCAGCGGATTCGGGGACAGGTTCTACGAGCAGTACTTC. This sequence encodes CASGFGDRFYEQYF.

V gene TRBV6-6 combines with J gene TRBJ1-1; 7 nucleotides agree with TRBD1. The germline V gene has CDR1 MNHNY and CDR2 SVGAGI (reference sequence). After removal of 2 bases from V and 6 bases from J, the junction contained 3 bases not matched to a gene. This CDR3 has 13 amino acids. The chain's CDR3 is CASSYETGAEAFF. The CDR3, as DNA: TGTGCCAGCAGTTACGAAACAGGGGCTGAAGCTTTCTTT.

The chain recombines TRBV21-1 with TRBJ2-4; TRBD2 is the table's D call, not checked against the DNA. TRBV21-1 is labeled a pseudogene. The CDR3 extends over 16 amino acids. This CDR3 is CASSPHREDDLNIQYF. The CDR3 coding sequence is TGTGCCAGCAGCCCCCATCGGGAGGACGACTTAAACATTCAGTACTTC.

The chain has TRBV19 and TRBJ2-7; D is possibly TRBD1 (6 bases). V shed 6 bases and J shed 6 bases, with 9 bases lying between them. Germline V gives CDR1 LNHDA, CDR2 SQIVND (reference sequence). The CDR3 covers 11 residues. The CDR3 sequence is CASSYRAEQYF. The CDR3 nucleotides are TGTGCCAGTAGCTACAGGGCCGAGCAGTACTTC.

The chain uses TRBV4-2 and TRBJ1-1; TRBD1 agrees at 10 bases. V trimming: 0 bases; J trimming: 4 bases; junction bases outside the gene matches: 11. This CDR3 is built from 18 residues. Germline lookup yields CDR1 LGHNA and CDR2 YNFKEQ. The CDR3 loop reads CASSQERGSWDRGTEAFF. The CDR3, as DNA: TGTGCCAGCAGCCAAGAAAGGGGGAGTTGGGACAGGGGCACTGAAGCTTTCTTT.

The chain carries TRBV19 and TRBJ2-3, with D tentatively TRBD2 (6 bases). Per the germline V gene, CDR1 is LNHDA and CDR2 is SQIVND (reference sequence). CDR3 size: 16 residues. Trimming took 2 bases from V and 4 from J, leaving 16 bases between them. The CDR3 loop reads CASSIRGARGADTQYF. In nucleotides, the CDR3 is TGTGCCAGTAGTATACGCGGGGCAAGAGGCGCAGATACGCAGTATTTT.

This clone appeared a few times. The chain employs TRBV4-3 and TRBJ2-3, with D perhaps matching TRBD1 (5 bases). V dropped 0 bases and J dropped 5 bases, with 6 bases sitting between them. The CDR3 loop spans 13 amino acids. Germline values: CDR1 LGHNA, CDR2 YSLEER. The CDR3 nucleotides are TGCGCCAGCAGCCAAGATAGGGGAGATACGCAGTATTTT. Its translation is CASSQDRGDTQYF.

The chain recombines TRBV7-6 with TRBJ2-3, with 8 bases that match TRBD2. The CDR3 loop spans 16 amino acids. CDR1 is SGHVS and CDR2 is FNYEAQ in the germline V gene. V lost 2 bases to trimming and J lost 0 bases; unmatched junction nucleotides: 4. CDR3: CASSLIAGPSTDTQYF. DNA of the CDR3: TGTGCCAGCAGCTTAATAGCGGGACCAAGCACAGATACGCAGTATTTT.

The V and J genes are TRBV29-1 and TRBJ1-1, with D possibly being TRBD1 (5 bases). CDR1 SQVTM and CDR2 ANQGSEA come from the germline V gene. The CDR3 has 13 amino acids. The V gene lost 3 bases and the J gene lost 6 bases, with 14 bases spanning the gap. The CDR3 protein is CSVDDLGGAEAFF. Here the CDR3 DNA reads TGCAGCGTTGATGACTTGGGGGGGGCTGAAGCTTTCTTT.

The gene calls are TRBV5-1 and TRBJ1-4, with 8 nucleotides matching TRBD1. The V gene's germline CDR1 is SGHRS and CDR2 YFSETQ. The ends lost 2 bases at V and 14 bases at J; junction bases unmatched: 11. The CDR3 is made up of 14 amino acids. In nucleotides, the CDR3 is TGCGCCAGCAGCTTAGACAGGGGAGAAGGGGCCCTGTTTTTT. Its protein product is CASSLDRGEGALFF.

The CDR3 spells CASSKVLGGDDNEQFF. CDR3 bases: TGTGCCAGCAGCAAAGTATTGGGGGGGGACGACAATGAGCAGTTCTTC. The rearrangement joins TRBV21-1 to TRBJ2-1; no check of the table's D call, TRBD2, against the DNA was made. TRBV21-1 is labeled a pseudogene. The CDR3 covers 16 residues.

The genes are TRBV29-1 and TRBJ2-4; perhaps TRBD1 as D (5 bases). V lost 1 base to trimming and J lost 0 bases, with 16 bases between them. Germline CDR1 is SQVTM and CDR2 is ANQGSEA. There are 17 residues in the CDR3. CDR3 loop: CSVEGGGRLLAKNIQYF. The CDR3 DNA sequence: TGCAGCGTTGAAGGGGGCGGTCGACTCCTAGCCAAAAACATTCAGTACTTC.

The CDR3, as DNA: TGCAGCGGCCGACAGGGGATGAACACTGAAGCTTTCTTT. Translating it yields CSGRQGMNTEAFF. The rearrangement uses TRBV29-1 and TRBJ1-1; 8 nucleotides agree with TRBD1. The CDR3 is 13 residues long. In germline, CDR1 is SQVTM, CDR2 ANQGSEA. V dropped 7 bases and J dropped 0; count of bases not matched to a gene: 4.

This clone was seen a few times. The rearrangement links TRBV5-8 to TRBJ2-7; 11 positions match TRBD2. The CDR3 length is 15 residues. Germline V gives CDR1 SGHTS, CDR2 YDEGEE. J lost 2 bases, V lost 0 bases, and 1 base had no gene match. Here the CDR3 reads CASSLDSGGAYEQYF. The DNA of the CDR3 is TGTGCCAGCAGCTTGGATAGCGGGGGGGCCTACGAGCAGTACTTC.

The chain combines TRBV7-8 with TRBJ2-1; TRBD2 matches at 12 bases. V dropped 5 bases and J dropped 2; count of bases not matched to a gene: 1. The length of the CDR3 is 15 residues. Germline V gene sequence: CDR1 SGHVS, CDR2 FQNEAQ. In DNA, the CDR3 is TGTGCCAGCAGCCCTAGCGGGGGGGCCTACAATGAGCAGTTCTTC. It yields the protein CASSPSGGAYNEQFF.

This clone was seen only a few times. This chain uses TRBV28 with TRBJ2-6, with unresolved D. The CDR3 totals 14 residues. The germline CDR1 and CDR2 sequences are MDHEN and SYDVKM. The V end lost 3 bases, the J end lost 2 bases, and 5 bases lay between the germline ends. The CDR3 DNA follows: TGTGCCAGCAGTTTGATGACTGGGGCCAACGTCCTGACTTTC. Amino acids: CASSLMTGANVLTF.

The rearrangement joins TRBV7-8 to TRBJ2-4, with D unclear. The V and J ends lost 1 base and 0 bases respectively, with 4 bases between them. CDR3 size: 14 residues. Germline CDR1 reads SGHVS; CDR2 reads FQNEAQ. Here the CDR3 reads CASSLDPAKNIQYF. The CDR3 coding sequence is TGTGCCAGCAGCTTAGACCCAGCCAAAAACATTCAGTACTTC.